The 10 T cell receptor beta chains reported below all come from one sample, sequenced in a study of lymphopenia after photon versus proton radiotherapy. Produced via immunoSEQ multiplex PCR; TCRdb's table is partial and in-frame only. The data hold around 18,000 clones, with approximately 82% observed a single time. The sample was peripheral blood, taken from a patient treated with proton-based radiotherapy. These TCRs come from a man between 65 and 80 years old with pancreatic cancer.

This chain uses TRBV7-7 with TRBJ2-2; 8 bases line up with TRBD2. The germline CDR1 and CDR2 sequences are SSHAT and FNYEAQ (reference sequence). The CDR3 spans 15 residues. The junction had 5 bases not matched to a gene; V was cut back by 2 bases and J by 6 bases. The CDR3 nucleotides read TGTGCCAGCAGCTTAACGGGGGGGATCCCCGGGGAGCTGTTTTTT. Protein product: CASSLTGGIPGELFF.

The rearrangement joins TRBV18 to TRBJ1-6; TRBD1 aligns across 10 bases. The CDR3 extends over 17 amino acids. CDR1 is KGHSH, CDR2 LQKENI, per germline. The V and J ends lost 3 bases and 10 bases, in that order; junction bases with no gene match: 12. The CDR3 DNA sequence: TGTGCCAGCTCACCGCTCCGGGACAGGGGAGGGGGATCACCCCTCCACTTT. This sequence encodes CASSPLRDRGGGSPLHF.

V is TRBV19 and J is TRBJ1-1; possibly TRBD1 for D (6 bases). Germline-derived CDR1 and CDR2 are LNHDA and SQIVND (reference sequence). Trimming pared 5 bases from V and 4 bases from J, leaving 20 bases between. The CDR3 extends over 16 amino acids. Here the CDR3 reads CASSSETRGWATEAFF. The CDR3 bases are TGTGCCAGTAGTTCGGAGACCAGGGGTTGGGCCACTGAAGCTTTCTTT.

The chain links TRBV2 to TRBJ2-4, with 10 bases lining up with TRBD1. CDR3 length equals 14 residues. CDR1 SNHLY and CDR2 FYNNEI come from the germline V gene. V dropped 0 bases and J dropped 9; count of bases not matched to a gene: 2. For the CDR3, the DNA is TGTGCCAGCAGTGAAGCGGGACAGGGGTTCATTCAGTACTTC. The encoded protein is CASSEAGQGFIQYF.

The J gene is TRBJ2-2, the V gene TRBV29-1; D is unresolved. CDR1 is SQVTM and CDR2 is ANQGSEA in the germline V gene. The V and J ends lost 8 bases and 7 bases respectively, with 20 bases between them. The CDR3 is 14 residues long. CDR3 in amino acids: CSFRTAIVDGELFF. The DNA of the CDR3 is TGCAGCTTTCGGACCGCAATCGTTGACGGGGAGCTGTTTTTT.

The J gene is TRBJ1-2, the V gene TRBV6-5, with D tentatively TRBD1 (6 bases). V lost 2 bases to trimming and J lost 2 bases, with 9 bases between them. The CDR3 loop spans 14 amino acids. Germline CDR1 and CDR2: MNHEY and SVGAGI. The CDR3 nucleotides read TGTGCCAGCAGTTACAGGGGGACAAACTATGGCTACACCTTC. Amino acid sequence: CASSYRGTNYGYTF.

V usage is TRBV30 and J usage is TRBJ2-7; 7 bases line up with TRBD1. This CDR3 has 11 residues. Germline V gene sequence: CDR1 GTSNPN, CDR2 SVGIG (reference sequence). Trimming at V came to 5 bases and at J to 9 bases, leaving 7 bases not matched to a gene. CDR3 sequence: CAWAFRDRQYF. CDR3 nucleotide sequence: TGTGCCTGGGCATTCCGGGACAGGCAGTACTTC.

This rearrangement joins TRBV11-2 to TRBJ1-1, with D possibly being TRBD1 (6 bases). Germline V gene lookup returns CDR1 SGHAT and CDR2 FQNNGV. The CDR3 is 17 amino acids. V shed 4 bases and J shed 2 bases, with 20 bases lying between them. CDR3 nucleotide sequence: TGTGCCAGCAGCTCGCCCGGCGGACAGTCCCTAAACACTGAAGCTTTCTTT. It codes for CASSSPGGQSLNTEAFF.

This clone has only one observation. The CDR3 nucleotides are TGTGCCAGCAGCACACCCTCGGGACAGGGGAACTATGGCTACACCTTC. Protein product: CASSTPSGQGNYGYTF. The chain has TRBV5-6 and TRBJ1-2; TRBD1 matches 10 bases. V lost 4 bases, J lost 2 bases, and 8 bases stayed unmatched. This CDR3 region has 16 residues. Germline CDR1 SGHDT, CDR2 YYEEEE.

The rearrangement uses TRBV30 and TRBJ2-5; D ambiguous. With 4 bases removed from V and 1 base from J, the gap between germline ends came to 13 bases. This CDR3 contains 14 residues. The germline V gene has CDR1 GTSNPN and CDR2 SVGIG (reference sequence). CDR3 sequence (DNA): TGTGCCTGGACCTCGTGGCAGCTCCAAGAGACCCAGTACTTC. This encodes CAWTSWQLQETQYF.